The 15 T cell receptor beta chains below all came from one sample that was sequenced in a study of OX40 agonist ivuxolimab in advanced cancers. The library came from the immunoSEQ multiplex PCR assay. TCRdb retrieved this table from immuneACCESS and kept in-frame rearrangements only. Not all clones are present; in checked studies, unresolved V genes account for under half, and no reason is known for the remainder. The sample data list 48,000 or so clones, and roughly 77% of these were observed just once. The biggest ten clones account for more than 5.5% of the sample. The sequences come from CD4+ or CD8+ T cells sorted from blood, collected in a trial of the OX40 agonist ivuxolimab. All receptors come from an adult with an advanced solid tumor such as melanoma, head and neck, liver or kidney cancer.

The chain recombines TRBV2 with TRBJ2-2; perhaps TRBD1 as D (5 bases). V gave up 9 bases and J gave up 6 bases, with 20 bases separating them. Germline loops: CDR1 SNHLY, CDR2 FYNNEI. This CDR3 has 15 residues. CDR3 amino acids: CASRAGNLRAGELFF. The CDR3, as DNA: TGTGCCAGTAGAGCAGGGAACTTACGGGCCGGGGAGCTGTTTTTT.

CDR3 sequence (DNA): TGTGCCAGTAGTATGGGGGGACAGGGATTTAACTATGGCTACACCTTC. This sequence encodes CASSMGGQGFNYGYTF. The rearrangement links TRBV19 to TRBJ1-2, with 9 bases fitting TRBD1. Unmatched junction bases numbered 6, after V lost 3 bases and J lost 1 base. This CDR3 comprises 16 residues. In germline, CDR1 is LNHDA, CDR2 SQIVND (reference sequence).

The chain has TRBV19 and TRBJ1-1; D may be TRBD1 (5 bases). The CDR3 consists of 13 residues. Germline V gene data show CDR1 as LNHDA and CDR2 as SQIVND (reference sequence). Trimming pared 9 bases from V and 3 bases from J, leaving 14 bases between. The CDR3 nucleotides are TGTGCCAGCAGGGATCTCAAGGACACTGAAGCTTTCTTT. It is translated as CASRDLKDTEAFF.

J is TRBJ2-7 and V is TRBV5-1; D not certain. CDR1 and CDR2 from the germline V gene are SGHRS and YFSETQ. The CDR3 has 15 residues. V dropped 4 bases and J dropped 5 bases, with 19 bases sitting between them. In nucleotides, the CDR3 is TGCGCCAGCAGCCCCCAATTCCAAGCATTTGACGAGCAGTACTTC. This sequence encodes CASSPQFQAFDEQYF.

The chain is built from TRBV4-3 and TRBJ1-2; TRBD1 might be the D (6 bases). CDR3 size: 14 residues. Germline CDR1 reads LGHNA; CDR2 reads YSLEER. The ends were cut back, 5 bases at V and 5 bases at J, with 15 bases in the middle. The CDR3 here is CASSVATGKYGYTF. For the CDR3, the DNA is TGCGCCAGCAGCGTAGCAACAGGGAAGTATGGCTACACCTTC.

On this clone itself: Germline is not matched at one junction end, which may reflect a read error. The chain recombines TRBV6-1 with TRBJ2-7, with a weak D call TRBD1 (6 bases). CDR3 length equals 14 residues. Looked up from germline, CDR1 is MNHNS and CDR2 is SASEGT. CDR3 sequence: CASSEAKPLRTETF. In DNA, the CDR3 is TGTGCCAGCAGTGAAGCCAAACCCTTAAGGACAGAGACCTTC.

This chain uses TRBV7-2 with TRBJ2-6, with a tentative D call TRBD1 (6 bases). The germline V and J ends were trimmed by 5 bases and 0 bases, with 14 bases remaining between them. Germline CDR1 and CDR2: SGHTA and FQGNSA. This CDR3 contains 17 residues. This CDR3 is CASSIRQVRSGANVLTF. DNA of the CDR3: TGTGCCAGCAGCATAAGACAGGTTCGCTCTGGGGCCAACGTCCTGACTTTC.

V is TRBV6-4 and J is TRBJ1-2; D is perhaps TRBD1 (6 bases). V shed 6 bases and J shed 4 bases, with 18 bases lying between them. Per germline, CDR1 MRHNA and CDR2 SNTAGT. This CDR3 region has 15 residues. The CDR3 protein is CASSQTGGGFYGYTF. Written as DNA, the CDR3 is TGTGCCAGCAGCCAGACAGGAGGGGGATTCTATGGCTACACCTTC.

By sample fraction, this clone is medium-sized. J is TRBJ1-4 and V is TRBV6-1; D is unresolved. V lost 0 bases, J lost 4 bases, and 15 bases lay in between. Germline V gene sequence: CDR1 MNHNS, CDR2 SASEGT. The CDR3 has 17 residues. The CDR3 bases are TGTGCCAGCAGTGAAGCGTTGGCGGGGAGGAGTAATGAAAAACTGTTTTTT. Protein sequence: CASSEALAGRSNEKLFF.

The V and J genes are TRBV18 and TRBJ1-2, with TRBD1 as a possible D gene (5 bases). From germline, CDR1 is KGHSH and CDR2 LQKENI. V dropped 2 bases and J dropped 3 bases, with 10 bases sitting between them. The CDR3 length is 14 residues. The CDR3 region has the DNA TGTGCCAGCTCACCATCACGAGGGGACTATGGCTACACCTTC. Protein sequence: CASSPSRGDYGYTF. The full variable domain, rest sourced from reference TRBV18 and TRBJ1-2, is NAGVMQNPRHLVRRRGQEARLRCSPMKGHSHVYWYRQLPEEGLKFMVYLQKENIIDESGMPKERFSAEFPKEGPSILRIQQVVRGDSAAYFCASSPSRGDYGYTFGSGTRLTVV.

This clone came up once. This chain connects TRBV27 to TRBJ2-7; possible D gene TRBD2, 6 bases. V was clipped by 9 bases and J by 0 bases, with 9 bases between them. The CDR3 length is 12 residues. Germline loops: CDR1 MNHEY, CDR2 SMNVEV (reference sequence). The CDR3 DNA follows: TGTGCCAGTGCTAGCGTCTCCTACGAGCAGTACTTC. Protein: CASASVSYEQYF.

This clone was found a few times. V usage is TRBV18 and J usage is TRBJ1-2; D is uncertain. The germline gives CDR1 KGHSH, CDR2 LQKENI. Between the trimmed V and J ends, which lost 2 bases and 6 bases, there was a span of 10 bases. This CDR3 contains 13 residues. In DNA, the CDR3 is TGTGCCAGCTCACCATCAAGGGTAGATGGCTACACCTTC. Its translation is CASSPSRVDGYTF.

The chain combines TRBV11-2 with TRBJ2-2, with 9 bases matching TRBD2. Germline CDR1 reads SGHAT; CDR2 reads FQNNGV. The CDR3 has 15 residues. V gave up 3 bases and J gave up 5 bases; unmatched junction bases: 4. This chain's CDR3 is CASSFNSGGTGELFF. Here the CDR3 DNA reads TGTGCCAGCAGCTTTAATAGCGGGGGAACCGGGGAGCTGTTTTTT.

V and J are TRBV19 and TRBJ1-1; D remains ambiguous. The germline CDR1 and CDR2 sequences are LNHDA and SQIVND (reference sequence). This CDR3 is 13 amino acids long. Trimming removed 3 bases at V and 0 bases at J, with 5 bases between. The CDR3 nucleotides are TGTGCCAGTAGTATTTTAATGAACACTGAAGCTTTCTTT. Translating gives CASSILMNTEAFF.

This chain connects TRBV29-1 to TRBJ2-1; 16 bases match TRBD2. Trimming took 3 bases from V and 16 from J; bases not matched to a gene: 6. The length of the CDR3 is 13 residues. Germline CDR1 is SQVTM and CDR2 is ANQGSEA. The chain's CDR3 is CSVEGLAGGPQFF. The CDR3 nucleotides read TGCAGCGTTGAGGGACTAGCGGGAGGGCCGCAATTCTTC.